These 15 T cell receptor beta chains originate from one sample sequenced in a study of T-cell reconstitution after alpha-beta-depleted transplantation in children. Unique molecular identifiers were used in preparing the TCRbeta library. TCRdb re-analysed the PCR reads in MiXCR, keeping a single row per CDR3 protein. The profile shows around 420,000 distinct CDR3 sequences, about 16% of them singletons. The material was PBMCs, mostly from graft donor cells, obtained 360 days after TCRalphabeta/CD19-depleted stem cell transplant. The receptors shown here come from a boy under two years old who had a stem cell transplant for Wiskott-Aldrich syndrome, so the T cells may come from the graft donor.

This clonotype was detected a few times. This rearrangement joins TRBV10-3 to TRBJ2-1; 7 bases are shared with TRBD1. The CDR3 runs to 13 residues. V gave up 11 bases and J gave up 0 bases; unmatched junction bases: 4. Per germline, CDR1 ENHRY and CDR2 SYGVKD. The CDR3 region is CALRDSSYNEQFF. The DNA for the CDR3 is TGTGCCCTCCGGGACAGCTCCTACAATGAGCAGTTCTTC.

This chain links TRBV2 with TRBJ2-4; 7 bases map to TRBD1. Germline V gives CDR1 SNHLY, CDR2 FYNNEI. The CDR3 is 14 amino acids. The trim removed 2 bases at V and 6 bases at J, leaving 4 bases unmatched. For the CDR3, the DNA is TGTGCCAGCAGTGAAAGACAGGGACCAAACATTCAGTACTTC. Its protein product is CASSERQGPNIQYF.

This clonotype was counted between two and nine times. The rearrangement joins TRBV29-1 to TRBJ2-1, with D possibly called TRBD1 or TRBD2 (5 bases each). Trimming took off 6 bases at V and 6 bases at J, with 12 bases between the two ends. The germline gives CDR1 SQVTM, CDR2 ANQGSEA. The CDR3 contains 12 residues. The DNA of the CDR3 is TGCAGCGTGGCGGAGAGGGGCAATGAGCAGTTCTTC. This codes for CSVAERGNEQFF.

The chain has TRBV29-1 and TRBJ2-5; 11 bases agree with TRBD2. The CDR3 loop spans 14 amino acids. After removal of 4 bases from V and 3 bases from J, the junction contained 4 bases not matched to a gene. CDR1 is SQVTM, CDR2 ANQGSEA, per germline. Here the CDR3 reads CSVVLAGVEETQYF. In nucleotides, the CDR3 is TGCAGCGTTGTACTAGCGGGAGTAGAAGAGACCCAGTACTTC. Filled out from reference TRBV29-1 and TRBJ2-5, the complete variable domain reads SAVISQKPSRDICQRGTSLTIQCQVDSQVTMMFWYRQQPGQSLTLIATANQGSEATYESGFVIDKFPISRPNLTFSTLTVSNMSPEDSSIYLCSVVLAGVEETQYFGPGTRLLVL.

The genes are TRBV12-3 or TRBV12-4 and TRBJ1-5; D call uncertain. The CDR3 runs to 11 residues. The V end was cut by 5 bases, the J end by 9 bases, with 8 bases between. Written as DNA, the CDR3 is TGTGCCAGCAGTGCCCCGGGGCCCCAGCATTTT. It translates to CASSAPGPQHF.

The chain employs TRBV4-2 and TRBJ2-7; 7 bases agree with TRBD1. CDR1 is LGHNA, CDR2 YNFKEQ, per germline. Trimming at V came to 1 base and at J to 1 base, leaving 19 bases not matched to a gene. This CDR3 contains 20 residues. CDR3 bases: TGTGCCAGCAGCCAAGCTATAGGGACAGTCAAACAGAGTGGGTCCTACGAGCAGTACTTC. Its translation is CASSQAIGTVKQSGSYEQYF.

This clonotype was recorded many times. V usage is TRBV12-3 or TRBV12-4 and J usage is TRBJ2-3, with D perhaps TRBD1 (6 bases). The CDR3 extends over 13 amino acids. V gave up 4 bases and J gave up 6 bases, with 11 bases separating them. CDR3 in amino acids: CASSSRGADTQYF. In DNA, the CDR3 is TGTGCCAGCAGTTCCAGGGGTGCCGATACGCAGTATTTT.

This rearrangement joins TRBV20-1 to TRBJ2-5, with unresolved D. Trimming left V 4 bases short and J 1 base short, with 10 bases between. This CDR3 is 13 amino acids long. Germline-derived CDR1 and CDR2 are DFQATT and SNEGSKA (reference sequence). CDR3 in DNA: TGCAGTGCTAACGGGCGGACCCAAGAGACCCAGTACTTC. It is translated as CSANGRTQETQYF.

The chain combines TRBV6-1 with TRBJ2-1; TRBD1 matches 8 bases. This CDR3 is 15 amino acids long. V dropped 4 bases and J dropped 4; count of bases not matched to a gene: 6. Germline CDR1 MNHNS, CDR2 SASEGT. Here the CDR3 DNA reads TGTGCCAGCAGTGTAGGGACAGGACCTTACAATGAGCAGTTCTTC. This translates into CASSVGTGPYNEQFF.

This clonotype was seen a handful of times. The CDR3 coding sequence is TGCAGCGTTGTGACTAGCGGCCTCACAGATACGCAGTATTTT. It codes for CSVVTSGLTDTQYF. The V gene is TRBV29-1, the J gene TRBJ2-3, with 9 nucleotides matching TRBD2. Per the germline V gene, CDR1 is SQVTM and CDR2 is ANQGSEA. The CDR3 covers 14 residues. With 4 bases clipped from V and 2 bases from J, the junction kept 4 bases outside the gene matches.

This clonotype was recorded a few times. The chain recombines TRBV20-1 with TRBJ2-1; 12 bases match TRBD2. Trimming removed 0 bases from V and 4 bases from J; junction bases left unmatched: 13. The germline CDR1 and CDR2 sequences are DFQATT and SNEGSKA (reference sequence). The CDR3 extends over 19 amino acids. DNA for the CDR3: TGCAGTGCTAGAGATATGCGGGCTAGCGGGAGGGCCTCATACAATGAGCAGTTCTTC. It specifies CSARDMRASGRASYNEQFF.

The rearrangement links TRBV6-1 to TRBJ2-4; possibly TRBD2 for D (6 bases). V lost 8 bases to trimming and J lost 0 bases, with 11 bases between them. CDR1 is MNHNS and CDR2 is SASEGT in the germline V gene. CDR3 size: 14 residues. The CDR3 is CASAGRIAKNIQYF. The CDR3 DNA follows: TGTGCCAGCGCGGGGCGGATAGCCAAAAACATTCAGTACTTC.

V is TRBV29-1 and J is TRBJ2-3; TRBD1 or TRBD2 may be the D gene (6 bases each). Trimming took off 3 bases at V and 3 bases at J, with 16 bases between the two ends. CDR1 is SQVTM, CDR2 ANQGSEA, per germline. The CDR3 length is 15 residues. The CDR3 DNA follows: TGCAGCGTTGAGGGGGGCCGAACTGGGACAGATACGCAGTATTTT. Protein: CSVEGGRTGTDTQYF.

This chain connects TRBV2 to TRBJ2-7; TRBD1 matches at 11 bases. This CDR3 has 14 amino acids. Per the germline V gene, CDR1 is SNHLY and CDR2 is FYNNEI. Losses at the gene ends were 6 bases for V and 4 bases for J; bases not matched to a gene: 5. DNA of the CDR3: TGTGCCAGCAGAAGGGACAGGGGGACATACGAGCAGTACTTC. Translated: CASRRDRGTYEQYF.

This chain joins TRBV3-1 and TRBJ2-3, with 7 positions matching TRBD1. Germline trimming cut 5 bases from V and 6 bases from J; bases unmatched to any gene: 17. The CDR3 totals 17 residues. Germline CDR1 and CDR2: LGHDT and YNNKEL (reference sequence). CDR3 amino acids: CASSYRPRQGPRDTQYF. As DNA, the CDR3 is TGTGCCAGCAGCTACCGCCCCCGACAGGGACCGCGTGATACGCAGTATTTT.